The 29 T cell receptor beta chains given below trace back to one sample, sequenced in a study of shared clonotypes between healthy human individuals. This table comes from immunoSEQ multiplex PCR, and its TCRdb copy is limited to in-frame clones, with some not included. The profile shows nearly 1,000,000 clones, about three quarters of them singletons. Specimen: memory CD4+ T cells sorted from blood. The subset denotes: CD45RA-negative fraction. The receptor set was obtained from a man younger than 35 in good health.

The CDR3 is CASRGRDNQPQHF. CDR3 DNA: TGTGCCAGCAGGGGGCGTGACAATCAGCCCCAGCATTTT. This chain connects TRBV2 to TRBJ1-5; tentatively, D is TRBD1 (5 bases). Germline values: CDR1 SNHLY, CDR2 FYNNEI. Trimming removed 6 bases from V and 3 bases from J, with 9 bases in between. CDR3 length equals 13 residues.

V and J are TRBV2 and TRBJ2-7; tentative D call: TRBD2 (6 bases). The CDR3 has 13 residues. Germline V CDR1 and CDR2: SNHLY, FYNNEI. V gave up 7 bases and J gave up 3 bases, with 13 bases separating them. The CDR3 is CASKLAIGYEQYF. The CDR3 coding sequence is TGTGCCAGCAAACTAGCCATCGGCTACGAGCAGTACTTC.

This clone was seen ten or more times. The same CDR3 also results from other DNA sequences found in this sample. This chain joins TRBV6-5 and TRBJ1-3, with D possibly TRBD1 on 5 matching bases. Deletions cut 6 bases from V and 0 bases from J, with 12 bases between. The germline CDR1 and CDR2 sequences are MNHEY and SVGAGI. There are 15 residues in the CDR3. The CDR3 bases are TGTGCCAGCAGACAGGACGGGAACTCTGGAAACACCATATATTTT. Amino acid sequence: CASRQDGNSGNTIYF.

CDR3 nucleotide sequence: TGTGCCAGCAGTGTTTGGGGGACTGAAGCTTTCTTT. Its translation: CASSVWGTEAFF. This chain uses TRBV2 with TRBJ1-1; weak D call: TRBD1 (5 bases). Between the trimmed V and J ends, which lost 4 bases and 5 bases, there was a span of 8 bases. CDR1 is SNHLY, CDR2 FYNNEI, per germline. The CDR3 spans 12 residues.

The rearrangement links TRBV30 to TRBJ2-7; 7 nucleotides line up with TRBD1. The V gene end was trimmed by 1 base and the J gene end by 6 bases; junction bases not matched to a gene: 6. CDR1 GTSNPN and CDR2 SVGIG come from the germline V gene (reference sequence). This CDR3 contains 13 residues. CDR3 sequence reads: CAWSGMTGFEQYF. The DNA for the CDR3 is TGTGCCTGGAGTGGGATGACAGGGTTCGAGCAGTACTTC.

The sample holds a few counts of this clone. The chain recombines TRBV5-4 with TRBJ1-2, with a possible D match to TRBD1 (6 bases). Germline lookup yields CDR1 SGHNT and CDR2 YYREEE (reference sequence). Trimming cost V 2 bases and J 7 bases, with 9 bases left between them. The CDR3 is 12 residues long. The CDR3 loop reads CASSLWGAGYTF. DNA for the CDR3: TGTGCCAGCAGCTTATGGGGGGCTGGCTACACCTTC.

Concerning this clone itself: Distinct nucleotide sequences in the sample also encode this CDR3. The chain recombines TRBV29-1 with TRBJ1-2; possible D gene TRBD1, 5 bases. The V end lost 1 base, the J end lost 4 bases, and 7 bases lay between the germline ends. This CDR3 contains 12 residues. Germline lookup yields CDR1 SQVTM and CDR2 ANQGSEA. The DNA of the CDR3 is TGCAGCGTTGAAGCCGGGGCCTATGGCTACACCTTC. Translating it yields CSVEAGAYGYTF.

The CDR3 nucleotides read TGCGCCAGCAGCTTGGGGCTGACGGGGTCTGGGGCCAACGTCCTGACTTTC. Translated, it gives CASSLGLTGSGANVLTF. The rearrangement uses TRBV5-1 and TRBJ2-6; TRBD2 might be the D (5 bases). CDR3 length: 17 amino acids. With 0 bases removed from V and 1 base from J, the gap between germline ends came to 11 bases. Germline V CDR1 and CDR2: SGHRS, YFSETQ. Full variable domain (remainder filled in from reference TRBV5-1 and TRBJ2-6): KAGVTQTPRYLIKTRGQQVTLSCSPISGHRSVSWYQQTPGQGLQFLFEYFSETQRNKGNFPGRFSGRQFSNSRSEMNVSTLELGDSALYLCASSLGLTGSGANVLTFGAGSRLTVL.

The chain recombines TRBV19 with TRBJ2-7; TRBD1 might be the D (6 bases). The V end lost 1 base, the J end lost 2 bases, and 6 bases lay between the germline ends. Germline V lookup: CDR1 LNHDA, CDR2 SQIVND (reference sequence). The CDR3 consists of 13 residues. CDR3 DNA sequence: TGTGCCAGTAGTATAGGGGACACCTACGAGCAGTACTTC. As protein: CASSIGDTYEQYF.

The rearrangement links TRBV5-1 to TRBJ2-7; 11 bases map to TRBD2. The trim removed 0 bases at V and 2 bases at J, leaving 10 bases unmatched. Germline V gene lookup returns CDR1 SGHRS and CDR2 YFSETQ. CDR3 length equals 18 residues. CDR3 sequence (DNA): TGCGCCAGCAGCTTGGGGGAGAGACTAGCGGGAACACCCTACGAGCAGTACTTC. Translation: CASSLGERLAGTPYEQYF. Together with reference TRBV5-1 and TRBJ2-7, the CDR3 gives the full variable domain: KAGVTQTPRYLIKTRGQQVTLSCSPISGHRSVSWYQQTPGQGLQFLFEYFSETQRNKGNFPGRFSGRQFSNSRSEMNVSTLELGDSALYLCASSLGERLAGTPYEQYFGPGTRLTVT.

The chain links TRBV9 to TRBJ2-1; a weak D match, TRBD2 (5 bases). V was clipped by 2 bases and J by 9 bases, with 18 bases between them. CDR1 SGDLS and CDR2 YYNGEE come from the germline V gene. The CDR3 has 15 residues. DNA of the CDR3: TGTGCCAGCAGCGTCCTCCCGATGGACTCGGTTGAGCAGTTCTTC. As protein: CASSVLPMDSVEQFF.

The genes are TRBV5-4 and TRBJ1-1; D is unclear. Per the germline V gene, CDR1 is SGHNT and CDR2 is YYREEE (reference sequence). V lost 0 bases and J 5 bases, leaving 11 bases between the germline ends. The CDR3 is made up of 14 amino acids. The CDR3, as DNA: TGTGCCAGCAGCTTGGTCGGGGTCGGGACTGAAGCTTTCTTT. It translates to CASSLVGVGTEAFF.

The V and J genes are TRBV2 and TRBJ1-5; 7 nucleotides align to TRBD1. The CDR3 has 14 residues. CDR1 is SNHLY and CDR2 is FYNNEI in the germline V gene. V shed 2 bases, J shed 11 bases, and the junction held 9 bases outside the gene matches. In DNA, the CDR3 is TGTGCCAGCAGTGAACCGGGACAGCCGTTAGCCCAGCATTTT. Its protein is CASSEPGQPLAQHF.

CDR3 loop: CASSQAPHPTDTQYF. CDR3 DNA: TGCGCCAGCAGCCAGGCGCCCCATCCCACAGATACGCAGTATTTT. The chain is built from TRBV5-1 and TRBJ2-3; no clear D gene. This CDR3 has 15 residues. V was cut by 4 bases and J by 2 bases, with 14 bases left in between. Germline V gene sequence: CDR1 SGHRS, CDR2 YFSETQ.

The chain couples TRBV7-2 to TRBJ2-7; D may be TRBD2 (7 bases). V was pared by 5 bases and J by 1 base, with 15 bases between. There are 15 residues in the CDR3. Germline V gene data show CDR1 as SGHTA and CDR2 as FQGNSA. The CDR3 DNA reads as TGTGCCAGCAGCAAAGGGGGGGCCGGGTCCTACGAGCAGTACTTC. Its translation: CASSKGGAGSYEQYF.

The J gene is TRBJ1-4, the V gene TRBV30; D is unresolved. This CDR3 is built from 14 residues. V was shortened by 3 bases and J by 4 bases, with 12 bases between the two germline ends. Germline V gene sequence: CDR1 GTSNPN, CDR2 SVGIG (reference sequence). This CDR3 is CAWSVGILNEKLFF. Written as DNA, the CDR3 is TGTGCCTGGAGCGTCGGAATACTTAATGAAAAACTGTTTTTT.

This clone was observed a handful of times. The chain links TRBV19 to TRBJ2-6; the D gene could be TRBD1 or TRBD2 (6 bases each). Germline CDR1 is LNHDA and CDR2 is SQIVND (reference sequence). V lost 7 bases and J 1 base, leaving 14 bases between the germline ends. This CDR3 contains 16 residues. The DNA of the CDR3 is TGTGCCAGTACTAAAAGGGGGGTTTCTGGGGCCAACGTCCTGACTTTC. Amino acids: CASTKRGVSGANVLTF. The variable domain in full, with the rest retrieved from reference TRBV19 and TRBJ2-6, is DGGITQSPKYLFRKEGQNVTLSCEQNLNHDAMYWYRQDPGQGLRLIYYSQIVNDFQKGDIAEGYSVSREKKESFPLTVTSAQKNPTAFYLCASTKRGVSGANVLTFGAGSRLTVL.

The gene calls are TRBV5-1 and TRBJ1-1; a weak D match, TRBD1 (5 bases). The CDR3 is 16 amino acids. Germline CDR1 reads SGHRS; CDR2 reads YFSETQ. The ends were cut back, 0 bases at V and 7 bases at J, with 19 bases in the middle. Written as DNA, the CDR3 is TGCGCCAGCAGCTTGGTCGGGGCTCAAGGGGTCGGTGAAGCTTTCTTT. This gives the protein CASSLVGAQGVGEAFF.

This clone was recorded a few times. The chain joins TRBV6-4 to TRBJ1-5, with 7 bases aligning to TRBD1. With V trimmed by 6 bases and J by 4 bases, 3 bases remained unmatched. The CDR3 has 13 amino acids. Germline V gene lookup returns CDR1 MRHNA and CDR2 SNTAGT. The CDR3 nucleotides are TGTGCCAGCAGCAGACAGGGTAATCAGCCCCAGCATTTT. It is translated as CASSRQGNQPQHF.

With regard to this clone: The same CDR3 is also encoded by other DNA sequences in this sample. The genes are TRBV6-5 and TRBJ1-1; a possible D gene is TRBD1 (6 bases). The V and J ends lost 5 bases and 6 bases respectively, with 10 bases between them. CDR3 length: 12 residues. Germline V CDR1 and CDR2: MNHEY, SVGAGI. The CDR3: CASSREGAEAFF. The CDR3 DNA reads as TGTGCCAGCAGTAGGGAGGGGGCTGAAGCTTTCTTT.

This clone was seen at least ten times. V is TRBV5-6 and J is TRBJ1-2, with a tentative D call TRBD1 (5 bases). The CDR3 loop spans 14 amino acids. The germline V and J ends were trimmed by 5 bases and 2 bases, with 13 bases remaining between them. The germline CDR1 and CDR2 sequences are SGHDT and YYEEEE. CDR3 sequence (DNA): TGTGCCAGCAGTTACGAGGGGACGAACTATGGCTACACCTTC. Protein sequence: CASSYEGTNYGYTF.

V is TRBV30 and J is TRBJ1-4; possibly TRBD1 for D (6 bases). The germline gives CDR1 GTSNPN, CDR2 SVGIG (reference sequence). The CDR3 has 12 amino acids. CDR3 region: CTGIGTNEKLFF. CDR3 sequence (DNA): TGTACAGGGATCGGGACTAATGAAAAACTGTTTTTT.

The chain employs TRBV4-3 and TRBJ2-1; 10 bases match TRBD2. Germline lookup yields CDR1 LGHNA and CDR2 YSLEER. V lost 0 bases and J lost 8; bases outside the gene matches: 4. CDR3 size: 15 residues. Here the CDR3 reads CASSQDLAGVYEQFF. For the CDR3, the DNA is TGCGCCAGCAGCCAAGATCTAGCGGGAGTCTATGAGCAGTTCTTC.

In its sample, this clone was seen once. The V and J genes are TRBV7-2 and TRBJ2-7; a weak D match, TRBD2 (6 bases). Looked up from germline, CDR1 is SGHTA and CDR2 is FQGNSA. This CDR3 is built from 16 residues. Trimming removed 5 bases at V and 2 bases at J, with 19 bases between. This CDR3 is CASSPSFRASAYEQYF. The CDR3 DNA reads as TGTGCCAGCAGCCCCAGTTTCAGGGCTAGCGCCTACGAGCAGTACTTC.

The rearrangement uses TRBV10-3 and TRBJ2-1; 9 bases line up with TRBD2. The J segment lost 8 bases and the V segment lost 9 bases, leaving 8 bases of the junction unmatched. The CDR3 sequence is 13 residues long. The germline CDR1 and CDR2 sequences are ENHRY and SYGVKD. For the CDR3, the DNA is TGTGCCATGCTACCGGGACTAGCAGATGAGCAGTTCTTC. It is translated as CAMLPGLADEQFF.

The genes are TRBV14 and TRBJ1-2; D is undetermined. Trimming took off 0 bases at V and 3 bases at J, with 5 bases between the two ends. The CDR3 runs to 13 residues. Germline V gene data show CDR1 as SGHDN and CDR2 as FVKESK. The CDR3: CASSQDRDYGYTF. The CDR3 DNA follows: TGTGCCAGCAGCCAAGACAGAGACTATGGCTACACCTTC. The full variable domain, with the rest looked up from reference TRBV14 and TRBJ1-2, is EAGVTQFPSHSVIEKGQTVTLRCDPISGHDNLYWYRRVMGKEIKFLLHFVKESKQDESGMPNNRFLAERTGGTYSTLKVQPAELEDSGVYFCASSQDRDYGYTFGSGTRLTVV.

In its sample, this clone was seen a few times. CDR3 nucleotides: TGTGCCAGCAGCCCTTTTGGGGGGCTTGGCACTGAAGCTTTCTTT. Encoded protein: CASSPFGGLGTEAFF. The chain employs TRBV9 and TRBJ1-1; weak D call: TRBD1 (6 bases). The CDR3 extends over 15 amino acids. Looked up from germline, CDR1 is SGDLS and CDR2 is YYNGEE. Trimming cost V 4 bases and J 4 bases, with 17 bases left between them. Drawing the rest from reference TRBV9 and TRBJ1-1, the complete variable domain is DSGVTQTPKHLITATGQRVTLRCSPRSGDLSVYWYQQSLDQGLQFLIQYYNGEERAKGNILERFSAQQFPDLHSELNLSSLELGDSALYFCASSPFGGLGTEAFFGQGTRLTVV.

The CDR3 is CASSYGGSQETQYF. For the CDR3, the DNA is TGTGCCAGCAGTTACGGCGGGAGCCAAGAGACCCAGTACTTC. The chain combines TRBV6-5 with TRBJ2-5; 7 bases map to TRBD2. The CDR3 is made up of 14 amino acids. J gave up 1 base and V 2 bases, and 1 base lay outside the gene matches. Per germline, CDR1 MNHEY and CDR2 SVGAGI.

The chain is built from TRBV11-2 and TRBJ2-7; unclear D gene. The germline V gene encodes CDR1 SGHAT and CDR2 FQNNGV. V was shortened by 5 bases and J by 3 bases, with 17 bases between the two germline ends. The CDR3 length is 15 residues. CDR3 in amino acids: CASSLWGRPDYEQYF. The DNA of the CDR3 is TGTGCCAGCAGCCTTTGGGGTAGACCGGACTACGAGCAGTACTTC. Complete variable domain (other parts from reference TRBV11-2 and TRBJ2-7): EAGVAQSPRYKIIEKRQSVAFWCNPISGHATLYWYQQILGQGPKLLIQFQNNGVVDDSQLPKDRFSAERLKGVDSTLKIQPAKLEDSAVYLCASSLWGRPDYEQYFGPGTRLTVT.